These 4 T cell receptor beta chains share one sample of origin, sequenced in a study of radiotherapy plus CTLA-4 blockade in lung cancer. Sequenced by immunoSEQ multiplex PCR; TCRdb stores in-frame clones only, minus some. The repertoire has approximately 37,000 clones, roughly 75% of them found once; the top ten carry roughly 10%. The starting material was peripheral blood, obtained from a patient treated with radiotherapy plus ipilimumab. These receptors all come from a human donor with non-small cell lung cancer who had stable disease on radiotherapy plus ipilimumab.

The V call is TRBV5-4, the J call TRBJ1-3, with a tentative D call TRBD1 (5 bases). V was cut by 7 bases and J by 0 bases, with 14 bases left in between. CDR3 length: 15 amino acids. Per germline, CDR1 SGHNT and CDR2 YYREEE (reference sequence). The CDR3 region is CASSQDQGSGNTIYF. CDR3 nucleotide sequence: TGTGCCAGCTCCCAAGATCAGGGCTCTGGAAACACCATATATTTT.

V and J are TRBV19 and TRBJ2-5; D might be TRBD2 (5 bases). CDR1 and CDR2 (germline): LNHDA, SQIVND (reference sequence). Trimming removed 6 bases at V and 2 bases at J, with 7 bases between. The CDR3 sequence is 12 residues long. CDR3 protein: CASRRGQETQYF. The CDR3 nucleotides read TGTGCCAGTAGACGGGGACAAGAGACCCAGTACTTC.

A few counts support this clone. The chain combines TRBV18 with TRBJ2-5; 8 bases align to TRBD2. With V trimmed by 3 bases and J by 5 bases, 5 bases remained unmatched. Germline V CDR1 and CDR2: KGHSH, LQKENI. CDR3 length: 14 amino acids. The CDR3 here is CASSPRAGEETQYF. CDR3 in DNA: TGTGCCAGCTCACCTCGAGCGGGGGAGGAGACCCAGTACTTC.

There are a few counts of this clone. This chain joins TRBV9 and TRBJ2-7, with 7 positions matching TRBD1. The J segment lost 5 bases and the V segment lost 4 bases, leaving 21 bases of the junction unmatched. Per the germline V gene, CDR1 is SGDLS and CDR2 is YYNGEE. The CDR3 has 18 residues. The CDR3 DNA reads as TGTGCCAGCAGCCCTCGAGGGGGCCCCCCCGGGCCCGGGAACGAGCAGTACTTC. Translated: CASSPRGGPPGPGNEQYF.